Below, 31 T cell receptor beta chains from the same sample are listed, as sequenced in a study of blood T cell repertoires in COVID-19. Repertoires were generated with immunoSEQ multiplex PCR, while TCRdb's copy carries only in-frame clones and drops some. The sample has some 110,000 clones, about four fifths seen once. The sequenced material came from peripheral blood. The source is a man in his sixties with acute or convalescent COVID-19.

The chain has TRBV5-1 and TRBJ2-1; TRBD1 might be the D (6 bases). Germline V gene data show CDR1 as SGHRS and CDR2 as YFSETQ. V lost 2 bases and J 5 bases, leaving 14 bases between the germline ends. The CDR3 contains 15 residues. CDR3 bases: TGCGCCAGCAGCTTAGGGACAAGCTTTAACAATGAGCAGTTCTTC. Its protein product is CASSLGTSFNNEQFF.

This clone was picked up one time. The chain is built from TRBV9 and TRBJ2-1; D is possibly TRBD1 (6 bases). Germline loops: CDR1 SGDLS, CDR2 YYNGEE. V lost 3 bases to trimming and J lost 4 bases, with 14 bases between them. The CDR3 spans 15 residues. CDR3 sequence reads: CASSEQSTGYNEQFF. For the CDR3, the DNA is TGTGCCAGCAGCGAACAATCAACAGGGTACAATGAGCAGTTCTTC.

The genes are TRBV7-9 and TRBJ1-6; 7 bases are a match to TRBD1. The CDR3 covers 14 residues. Germline assignment: CDR1 SEHNR and CDR2 FQNEAQ (reference sequence). The V segment lost 5 bases and the J segment 7 bases; nucleotides outside the gene matches: 5. CDR3 in amino acids: CASSVGTVNSPLHF. The CDR3 DNA reads as TGTGCCAGCAGCGTTGGGACAGTGAATTCACCCCTCCACTTT.

V is TRBV6-6 and J is TRBJ1-4, with 7 bases identical to TRBD1. V trimming: 6 bases; J trimming: 3 bases; junction bases outside the gene matches: 10. The germline V gene has CDR1 MNHNY and CDR2 SVGAGI (reference sequence). The CDR3 has 16 residues. Here the CDR3 reads CASSLYAGQSNEKLFF. The CDR3 DNA reads as TGTGCCAGCAGCTTATACGCGGGACAGTCTAATGAAAAACTGTTTTTT.

V gene TRBV19 combines with J gene TRBJ2-1; 10 nucleotides line up with TRBD2. The CDR3 length is 15 residues. V shed 4 bases, J shed 4 bases, and the junction held 4 bases outside the gene matches. CDR1 and CDR2 from the germline V gene are LNHDA and SQIVND (reference sequence). The CDR3 loop reads CASSTGTSAYNEQFF. CDR3 sequence (DNA): TGTGCCAGTAGTACCGGGACTAGCGCTTACAATGAGCAGTTCTTC.

This chain links TRBV29-1 with TRBJ1-1, with 12 bases that match TRBD1. The CDR3 consists of 13 residues. CDR1 is SQVTM, CDR2 ANQGSEA, per germline. V lost 4 bases to trimming and J lost 5 bases; unmatched junction nucleotides: 2. The CDR3: CSVGDRGQTEAFF. In nucleotides, the CDR3 is TGCAGCGTTGGGGACAGGGGGCAGACTGAAGCTTTCTTT. The full variable domain, completed using reference TRBV29-1 and TRBJ1-1, is SAVISQKPSRDICQRGTSLTIQCQVDSQVTMMFWYRQQPGQSLTLIATANQGSEATYESGFVIDKFPISRPNLTFSTLTVSNMSPEDSSIYLCSVGDRGQTEAFFGQGTRLTVV.

This clone was recorded once. V gene TRBV5-1 combines with J gene TRBJ1-2; 7 nucleotides line up with TRBD1. CDR3 size: 13 residues. The V gene's germline CDR1 is SGHRS and CDR2 YFSETQ. Trimming at V came to 3 bases and at J to 2 bases, leaving 1 base not matched to a gene. CDR3 loop: CASSSGQNYGYTF. The CDR3 DNA sequence: TGCGCCAGCAGCTCGGGACAGAACTATGGCTACACCTTC. Supplemented by reference TRBV5-1 and TRBJ1-2, the full variable domain reads KAGVTQTPRYLIKTRGQQVTLSCSPISGHRSVSWYQQTPGQGLQFLFEYFSETQRNKGNFPGRFSGRQFSNSRSEMNVSTLELGDSALYLCASSSGQNYGYTFGSGTRLTVV.

A single count supports this clone. V and J are TRBV5-1 and TRBJ1-5; the D is unclear. With 0 bases removed from V and 0 bases from J, the gap between germline ends came to 7 bases. Per the germline V gene, CDR1 is SGHRS and CDR2 is YFSETQ. The CDR3 runs 15 residues. CDR3 protein: CASSLDSVSNQPQHF. The CDR3 bases are TGCGCCAGCAGCTTGGATTCGGTTAGCAATCAGCCCCAGCATTTT.

In regard to this clone: Its ends do not fully match the called genes, so a read error is possible. V gene TRBV28 combines with J gene TRBJ1-6; 7 bases agree with TRBD1. Germline V gene lookup returns CDR1 MDHEN and CDR2 SYDVKM. The CDR3 runs to 14 residues. The CDR3 DNA follows: TGTGCCCGCAGGGGGGGGGCGGGGAATTCACCCCTCCACTTT. Amino acid sequence: CARRGGAGNSPLHF.

CDR3 coding DNA: TGTGCCAGCAGCTCCGGCAGGGGCCCAAACGAGCAGTACTTC. Residues: CASSSGRGPNEQYF. The chain links TRBV11-2 to TRBJ2-7, with a weak D call TRBD1 (6 bases). Germline V gene sequence: CDR1 SGHAT, CDR2 FQNNGV. The CDR3 contains 14 residues. V was pared by 4 bases and J by 5 bases, with 15 bases between.

The gene calls are TRBV28 and TRBJ1-2, with 7 nucleotides matching TRBD1. V gave up 5 bases and J gave up 3 bases; unmatched junction bases: 9. This CDR3 spans 15 amino acids. CDR1 is MDHEN and CDR2 is SYDVKM in the germline V gene. In DNA form, the CDR3 reads TGTGCCAGCAGTGCCAGAACACAGGGGTACTATGGCTACACCTTC. Its protein product is CASSARTQGYYGYTF.

V is TRBV18 and J is TRBJ1-1; D uncertain. The CDR3 consists of 14 residues. The germline V and J ends were trimmed by 1 base and 1 base, with 7 bases remaining between them. Germline V gene data show CDR1 as KGHSH and CDR2 as LQKENI. CDR3 sequence reads: CASSPRPGNTEAFF. In DNA form, the CDR3 reads TGTGCCAGCTCACCACGGCCGGGGAACACTGAAGCTTTCTTT.

This chain joins TRBV29-1 and TRBJ2-3, with 9 bases fitting TRBD1. CDR1 is SQVTM, CDR2 ANQGSEA, per germline. V gave up 7 bases and J gave up 1 base; unmatched junction bases: 3. This CDR3 is built from 13 residues. CDR3: CSARQGGTDTQYF. In nucleotides, the CDR3 is TGCAGCGCTAGACAGGGGGGCACAGATACGCAGTATTTT.

The chain carries TRBV24-1 and TRBJ1-5; 7 bases map to TRBD1. Germline lookup yields CDR1 KGHDR and CDR2 SFDVKD. The CDR3 has 15 residues. V was clipped by 4 bases and J by 6 bases; unmatched bases: 8. The CDR3 DNA follows: TGTGCCACCAGTGAGGCAGGGGGAATGGGTCAGCCCCAGCATTTT. It codes for CATSEAGGMGQPQHF.

This clone was seen a handful of times. The chain couples TRBV2 to TRBJ1-6, with D hard to call. Trimming left V 6 bases short and J 7 bases short, with 4 bases between. Germline V gives CDR1 SNHLY, CDR2 FYNNEI. CDR3 length: 11 amino acids. This CDR3 is CASSGNSPLHF. CDR3 in DNA: TGTGCCAGCAGCGGGAATTCACCCCTCCACTTT.

The chain uses TRBV2 and TRBJ2-7; 7 bases are a match to TRBD1. The V gene's germline CDR1 is SNHLY and CDR2 FYNNEI. There are 14 residues in the CDR3. The junction had 9 bases not matched to a gene; V was cut back by 8 bases and J by 2 bases. The CDR3 DNA reads TGTGCCAGCGACTATTCCGGGACAGCCTACGAGCAGTACTTC. As protein: CASDYSGTAYEQYF.

The rearrangement uses TRBV30 and TRBJ1-2; 8 positions agree with TRBD1. Germline lookup yields CDR1 GTSNPN and CDR2 SVGIG (reference sequence). V trimming: 8 bases; J trimming: 0 bases; junction bases outside the gene matches: 5. The CDR3 is made up of 13 amino acids. The CDR3 is CAVGDRPNYGYTF. CDR3 coding DNA: TGTGCCGTAGGGGACAGGCCTAACTATGGCTACACCTTC.

Written as DNA, the CDR3 is TGTGCCATGAGCGAAACCCCCAGAGGAACCCAGTACTTC. Amino acid sequence: CAMSETPRGTQYF. The V gene is TRBV10-3, the J gene TRBJ2-5, with no clear D. The CDR3 is 13 residues long. Germline values: CDR1 ENHRY, CDR2 SYGVKD. Trimming took off 9 bases at V and 8 bases at J, with 19 bases between the two ends.

The gene calls are TRBV11-2 and TRBJ2-1; D may be TRBD1 (5 bases). Germline V gives CDR1 SGHAT, CDR2 FQNNGV. Trimming shortened V by 1 base and J by 1 base, and 11 bases separated the two germline ends. The CDR3 has 16 amino acids. As DNA, the CDR3 is TGTGCCAGCAGCTTAGGAATAGGGGCATCCTACAATGAGCAGTTCTTC. Its protein product is CASSLGIGASYNEQFF.

CDR3 sequence: CASSLRTGRAETQYF. The DNA for the CDR3 is TGTGCCAGCAGCTTAAGGACAGGGCGAGCGGAGACCCAGTACTTC. This chain joins TRBV5-4 and TRBJ2-5; 8 bases are shared with TRBD1. Germline loops: CDR1 SGHNT, CDR2 YYREEE (reference sequence). V was pared by 2 bases and J by 5 bases, with 8 bases of the junction left unmatched. This CDR3 has 15 amino acids.

The rearrangement uses TRBV24-1 and TRBJ2-5; maybe TRBD1 (5 bases). This CDR3 has 19 residues. Trimming removed 10 bases from V and 0 bases from J, with 29 bases in between. Germline V gene sequence: CDR1 KGHDR, CDR2 SFDVKD. CDR3 in DNA: TGTGCCACGAGTCCTAAGAGCCGTTTAGGGGCCGCGTACCAAGAGACCCAGTACTTC. Amino acids: CATSPKSRLGAAYQETQYF.

The count of this clone is one. The V and J genes are TRBV12-3 or TRBV12-4 and TRBJ2-7, with 8 bases that match TRBD1. V was pared by 6 bases and J by 4 bases, with 5 bases of the junction left unmatched. The CDR3 consists of 13 residues. The CDR3 nucleotides are TGTGCCAGCAGGCAGACAGGGGAATACGAGCAGTACTTC. Its protein is CASRQTGEYEQYF.

The table lists this clone with a count of one. The chain links TRBV6-1 to TRBJ1-1; D is unclear. Per the germline V gene, CDR1 is MNHNS and CDR2 is SASEGT. This CDR3 is built from 16 residues. The V and J ends lost 0 bases and 1 base respectively, with 12 bases between them. The chain's CDR3 is CASSEARKVANTEAFF. CDR3 DNA sequence: TGTGCCAGCAGTGAAGCGCGGAAGGTCGCGAACACTGAAGCTTTCTTT.

The J gene is TRBJ2-3, the V gene TRBV11-3; D is uncertain. This CDR3 has 15 residues. Looked up from germline, CDR1 is SGHNT and CDR2 is YENEEA. Trimming took 2 bases from V and 2 from J, leaving 11 bases between them. Here the CDR3 reads CASSLLSISTDTQYF. The DNA for the CDR3 is TGTGCCAGCAGCTTATTGTCTATTTCCACAGATACGCAGTATTTT. Combining the CDR3 with reference TRBV11-3 and TRBJ2-3 gives the whole variable domain EAGVVQSPRYKIIEKKQPVAFWCNPISGHNTLYWYLQNLGQGPELLIRYENEEAVDDSQLPKDRFSAERLKGVDSTLKIQPAELGDSAVYLCASSLLSISTDTQYFGPGTRLTVL.

The chain uses TRBV27 and TRBJ2-6; 9 nucleotides agree with TRBD1. V was pared by 8 bases and J by 2 bases, with 4 bases of the junction left unmatched. The CDR3 length is 15 residues. CDR1 is MNHEY and CDR2 is SMNVEV in the germline V gene (reference sequence). CDR3 bases: TGTGCCAGCTGGGACAGGGTTCCTGGGGCCAACGTCCTGACTTTC. This gives the protein CASWDRVPGANVLTF.

The CDR3 sequence is CASSFLVGQATEAFF. The CDR3 DNA is TGTGCCAGCAGCTTTTTGGTAGGTCAGGCCACTGAAGCTTTCTTT. The rearrangement links TRBV5-5 to TRBJ1-1, with D hard to call. Trimming took 2 bases from V and 4 from J, leaving 15 bases between them. Germline V CDR1 and CDR2: SGHKS, YYEKEE (reference sequence). CDR3 size: 15 residues.

The V and J genes are TRBV20-1 and TRBJ2-1; tentatively, D is TRBD2 (5 bases). V lost 6 bases and J 7 bases, leaving 7 bases between the germline ends. Germline V gene lookup returns CDR1 DFQATT and CDR2 SNEGSKA (reference sequence). This CDR3 comprises 10 residues. CDR3 DNA sequence: TGCAGTGCCGAGGGTAATGAGCAGTTCTTC. It codes for CSAEGNEQFF.

This clone was recorded a few times. The rearrangement links TRBV28 to TRBJ1-5, with 7 positions matching TRBD1. V gave up 5 bases and J gave up 4 bases; unmatched junction bases: 5. CDR1 and CDR2 from the germline V gene are MDHEN and SYDVKM. This CDR3 has 14 residues. CDR3 amino acids: CASSRQGVNQPQHF. DNA for the CDR3: TGTGCCAGCAGTCGACAGGGAGTTAATCAGCCCCAGCATTTT.

This CDR3 is CASSLARYKETQYF. The DNA of the CDR3 is TGTGCCAGCAGCTTAGCCCGATACAAAGAGACCCAGTACTTC. This chain connects TRBV7-8 to TRBJ2-5; no clear D. Trimming pared 0 bases from V and 3 bases from J, leaving 8 bases between. This CDR3 is built from 14 residues. The germline V gene has CDR1 SGHVS and CDR2 FQNEAQ. The variable domain in full, with the rest retrieved from reference TRBV7-8 and TRBJ2-5, is GAGVSQSPRYKVAKRGQDVALRCDPISGHVSLFWYQQALGQGPEFLTYFQNEAQLDKSGLPSDRFFAERPEGSVSTLKIQRTQQEDSAVYLCASSLARYKETQYFGPGTRLLVL.

This CDR3 reads CASSFGTPQETQYF. The DNA of the CDR3 is TGCGCCAGCAGCTTTGGGACACCACAAGAGACCCAGTACTTC. V is TRBV5-1 and J is TRBJ2-5; D perhaps matches TRBD1 (6 bases). The germline CDR1 and CDR2 sequences are SGHRS and YFSETQ. The V end was cut by 2 bases, the J end by 2 bases, with 10 bases between. CDR3 length: 14 residues.

The V and J genes are TRBV5-5 and TRBJ2-3; TRBD2 aligns across 7 bases. V trimming: 2 bases; J trimming: 0 bases; junction bases outside the gene matches: 9. Per germline, CDR1 SGHKS and CDR2 YYEKEE (reference sequence). The CDR3 sequence is 17 residues long. Written as DNA, the CDR3 is TGTGCCAGCAGCTTCGTCCGGGCGGGAGCTAGCACAGATACGCAGTATTTT. Amino acids: CASSFVRAGASTDTQYF.